Listed below are T cell receptor beta chains from one sample, sequenced in a study of OX40 agonist ivuxolimab in advanced cancers. Assay: immunoSEQ multiplex PCR; the TCRdb copy retains only in-frame clones and omits some. The sample consists of 80,000 to 100,000 clones, approximately 94% of them appearing once. The source material was CD4+ or CD8+ T cells sorted from blood, sampled in a trial of the OX40 agonist ivuxolimab. All receptors derive from an adult with an advanced solid tumor such as melanoma, head and neck, liver or kidney cancer. CDR3s include the opening cysteine and the closing phenylalanine or tryptophan. A D gene is named only where the DNA matches it firmly. Not all rows give a size; the values are once, few, many and, for expanded clones, a class.

d_call: TRBD1; j_call: TRBJ1-2; v_call: TRBV30; clone_size: -; cdr3_nt: TGTGCCTGGAATACAGGGGATGGCTATGGCTACACCTTC; cdr3_aa: CAWNTGDGYGYTF
d_call: -; j_call: TRBJ2-7; v_call: TRBV11-2; clone_size: -; cdr3_nt: TGTGCCAGCCTACCCGGGGGGCAGGGCTACGAGCAGTACTTC; cdr3_aa: CASLPGGQGYEQYF
d_call: TRBD2; j_call: TRBJ2-1; v_call: TRBV9; clone_size: -; cdr3_nt: TGTGCCAGCAGCGGGTACTCCCGCAGGACTAGCGGGAGGTTCTCCTACAATGAGCAGTTCTTC; cdr3_aa: CASSGYSRRTSGRFSYNEQFF
d_call: TRBD1; j_call: TRBJ2-7; v_call: TRBV25-1; clone_size: -; cdr3_nt: TGTGCCAGCGGGATGACAGGGTCCTACGAGCAGTACTTC; cdr3_aa: CASGMTGSYEQYF
d_call: -; j_call: TRBJ1-2; v_call: TRBV4-1; clone_size: once; cdr3_nt: TGCGCCAGCAGCCAGGGGCAGGGAATAGGTGGCTACACCTTC; cdr3_aa: CASSQGQGIGGYTF
d_call: -; j_call: TRBJ2-2; v_call: TRBV9; clone_size: -; cdr3_nt: TGTGCCAGCGGATCGGGTACCGGGGAGCTGTTTTTT; cdr3_aa: CASGSGTGELFF
d_call: -; j_call: TRBJ1-4; v_call: TRBV28; clone_size: -; cdr3_nt: TGTGCCAGCAGTTTAGGGCAGGGGACGGCTAATGAAAAACTGTTTTTT; cdr3_aa: CASSLGQGTANEKLFF
d_call: -; j_call: TRBJ2-7; v_call: TRBV29-1; clone_size: -; cdr3_nt: TGCGGCGTTGAAGAAGATAGCGGGCAGTACTTC; cdr3_aa: CGVEEDSGQYF
d_call: -; j_call: TRBJ1-5; v_call: TRBV30; clone_size: -; cdr3_nt: TGTGCCTGGAGTTGGGAGGGCCCATATCAGCCCCAGCATTTT; cdr3_aa: CAWSWEGPYQPQHF
d_call: -; j_call: TRBJ1-5; v_call: TRBV28; clone_size: -; cdr3_nt: TGTGCCAGCAGTTTCTCGGTCCGGACAGACGACCTCAATCAGCCCCAGCATTTT; cdr3_aa: CASSFSVRTDDLNQPQHF
d_call: -; j_call: TRBJ2-3; v_call: TRBV9; clone_size: -; cdr3_nt: TGTGCCAGCAGCGGGGGGGGCACAGATACGCAGTATTTT; cdr3_aa: CASSGGGTDTQYF
d_call: -; j_call: TRBJ2-1; v_call: TRBV27; clone_size: -; cdr3_nt: TGTGCCAGCAGACCTACCCTACCCCACAATGAGCAGTTCTTC; cdr3_aa: CASRPTLPHNEQFF
d_call: -; j_call: TRBJ2-5; v_call: TRBV11-3; clone_size: once; cdr3_nt: TGTGCCAGCAGCAGAAAGAGGGGTGAACAAGAGACCCAGTACTTC; cdr3_aa: CASSRKRGEQETQYF
d_call: -; j_call: TRBJ2-7; v_call: TRBV2; clone_size: -; cdr3_nt: TGTGCCAGCAGTGAGTCGTGGACAGCGACCTACGAGCAGTACTTC; cdr3_aa: CASSESWTATYEQYF
d_call: -; j_call: TRBJ2-7; v_call: TRBV5-1; clone_size: -; cdr3_nt: TGCGCCAGCAGCTTGGTATCCGGGGACTACGAGCAGTACTTC; cdr3_aa: CASSLVSGDYEQYF
d_call: -; j_call: TRBJ2-5; v_call: TRBV11-2; clone_size: -; cdr3_nt: TGTGCCAGCAGCTTATCTTTCGGGGTGTCAGCAGAGACCCAGTACTTC; cdr3_aa: CASSLSFGVSAETQYF
d_call: -; j_call: TRBJ2-3; v_call: TRBV30; clone_size: -; cdr3_nt: TGTGCCTGGAGTCCTGTCGGCGGGACATTCGATACGCAGTATTTT; cdr3_aa: CAWSPVGGTFDTQYF
d_call: TRBD1; j_call: TRBJ2-1; v_call: TRBV11-2; clone_size: -; cdr3_nt: TGTGCCAGCAGACACTCCGGGACAGACCATGAGCAGTTCTTC; cdr3_aa: CASRHSGTDHEQFF
d_call: TRBD1; j_call: TRBJ1-4; v_call: TRBV6-5; clone_size: once; cdr3_nt: TGTGCCAGCAGTAGGGACAGGGCAGAAAAACTGTTTTTT; cdr3_aa: CASSRDRAEKLFF
d_call: -; j_call: TRBJ1-4; v_call: TRBV21-1; clone_size: -; cdr3_nt: TGTGCCAGCAGCAAAGGAAGAGATAGATATAATGAAAAACTGTTTTTT; cdr3_aa: CASSKGRDRYNEKLFF
d_call: -; j_call: TRBJ1-5; v_call: TRBV19; clone_size: -; cdr3_nt: TGTGCCAGTAGTATGAGGGCCTCTGGTCAGCCCCAGCATTTT; cdr3_aa: CASSMRASGQPQHF
d_call: TRBD1; j_call: TRBJ1-4; v_call: TRBV19; clone_size: -; cdr3_nt: TGTGCCAGTACCGACAGGGGGAATGAAAAACTGTTTTTT; cdr3_aa: CASTDRGNEKLFF
d_call: TRBD1; j_call: TRBJ2-7; v_call: TRBV12-5; clone_size: -; cdr3_nt: TGTGCTAGTGGCCTACTTTGGGACAGGGGGGTCTACGAGCAGTACTTC; cdr3_aa: CASGLLWDRGVYEQYF
d_call: -; j_call: TRBJ1-1; v_call: TRBV7-9; clone_size: -; cdr3_nt: TGTGCCAGCAGCCAAAAAGGGAGTAGCGGGACTGAAGCTTTCTTT; cdr3_aa: CASSQKGSSGTEAFF
d_call: -; j_call: TRBJ2-7; v_call: TRBV7-2; clone_size: -; cdr3_nt: TGTGCCAGCAGCTTCCCGGACGGATCCTACGAGCAGTACTTC; cdr3_aa: CASSFPDGSYEQYF
d_call: TRBD1; j_call: TRBJ2-3; v_call: TRBV6-5; clone_size: -; cdr3_nt: TGTGCCAGCGGGACAGGGCCTATCACAGATACGCAGTATTTT; cdr3_aa: CASGTGPITDTQYF
d_call: -; j_call: TRBJ2-2; v_call: TRBV11-2; clone_size: once; cdr3_nt: TGTGCCAGCAGCCCCCGGGCAGGGAACACCGGGGAGCTGTTTTTT; cdr3_aa: CASSPRAGNTGELFF
d_call: -; j_call: TRBJ1-6; v_call: TRBV28; clone_size: -; cdr3_nt: TGTGCCAGCAGTTTTGTGTTCGTCGGGAATTCACCCCTCCACTTT; cdr3_aa: CASSFVFVGNSPLHF
d_call: TRBD2; j_call: TRBJ2-7; v_call: TRBV29-1; clone_size: -; cdr3_nt: TGCAGCGTTCGGACTAGCGGGGGTCAAACCTACGAGCAGTACTTC; cdr3_aa: CSVRTSGGQTYEQYF
d_call: TRBD2; j_call: TRBJ2-4; v_call: TRBV5-6; clone_size: -; cdr3_nt: TGTGCCAGCAGCTCGGGAGGATTGACACATCAGTACTTC; cdr3_aa: CASSSGGLTHQYF
d_call: TRBD1; j_call: TRBJ1-5; v_call: TRBV7-9; clone_size: -; cdr3_nt: TGTGCCAGCAGCCTCGGACAGGGGGAACAGCCCCAGCATTTT; cdr3_aa: CASSLGQGEQPQHF